Listed below are T cell receptor beta chains from one sample, sequenced in a study of T cell clones after liver transplantation. Some clones are missing from TCRdb's copy, which holds only in-frame ones; the method was immunoSEQ multiplex PCR. The sample consists of tens of thousands of clones, about 64% of them appearing once. Specimen: CD4+ T cells from blood, collected before liver transplant. These receptors originate from a human donor who received a liver transplant. Each CDR3 is given with its conserved first and last residue. The D gene is left open where the match is weak. Clone sizes are given selectively: once, few, many, or a class where the clone is expanded.

v_call	j_call	d_call	clone_size	cdr3_nt	cdr3_aa
TRBV28	TRBJ2-7	TRBD1	once	TGTGCCAGCAGTTCCTACAGGGGTAAACACGAGCAGTACTTC	CASSSYRGKHEQYF
TRBV2	TRBJ1-5	-	few	TGTGCCAGCAGTGAAAGCTACAGGGCCGATCAGCCCCAGCATTTT	CASSESYRADQPQHF
TRBV28	TRBJ2-7	-	-	TGTGCCAGCAGTCGGGGTTCGGTGGGCGAGCAGTACTTC	CASSRGSVGEQYF
TRBV7-6	TRBJ2-5	-	many	TGTGCCAGCAGCTCCAACCAAGAGACCCAGTACTTC	CASSSNQETQYF
TRBV6-6	TRBJ2-2	TRBD1	once	TGTGCCAGCAGTAAACAACAGGGGGCGGGCGGGGAGCTGTTTTTT	CASSKQQGAGGELFF
TRBV28	TRBJ2-2	TRBD2	-	TGTGCCAGCAGTTTAACTAGCGGGGGTGCTACCGGGGAGCTGTTTTTT	CASSLTSGGATGELFF
TRBV4-1	TRBJ2-2	TRBD1	-	TGCGCCAGCAGCCAACGCATAACAGGGGGCATTAACACCGGGGAGCTGTTTTTT	CASSQRITGGINTGELFF
TRBV7-9	TRBJ2-4	TRBD2	many	TGTGCCAGCAGCTTAGGGGGGGGACGGAAAAACATTCAGTACTTC	CASSLGGGRKNIQYF
TRBV2	TRBJ1-2	TRBD1	-	TGTGCCAGCAGTGCCGACAGGGCTAGAAACTATGGCTACACCTTC	CASSADRARNYGYTF
TRBV7-2	TRBJ2-3	-	-	TGTGCCAGCAGCACAGGACAGACAGATACGCAGTATTTT	CASSTGQTDTQYF
TRBV15	TRBJ1-2	TRBD1	-	TGTGCCACCAGCCAGGGGGTTAACTATGGCTACACCTTC	CATSQGVNYGYTF
TRBV6-5	TRBJ1-2	TRBD1	once	TGTGCCAGCATCGACAGGGCGGACTATGGCTACACCTTC	CASIDRADYGYTF
TRBV6-1	TRBJ1-2	TRBD1	-	TGTGCCAGCACTCGGACAGGGATCTATGGCTACACCTTC	CASTRTGIYGYTF